Below, 10 T cell receptor beta chains from the same sample are listed, as sequenced in a study of T cells in localized non-small cell lung cancer. TCRdb's copy holds only in-frame clones and misses some; the assay was immunoSEQ multiplex PCR. Found here are fewer than 5,000 clones, about two fifths of them singletons; the top ten hold 6.2%. Material: lung tumor tissue, obtained before any cancer treatment. The receptors derive from a woman between 35 and 70 years old with stage I lung adenocarcinoma.

J is TRBJ1-1 and V is TRBV30, with D uncertain. Germline CDR1 and CDR2: GTSNPN and SVGIG (reference sequence). The V and J ends lost 4 bases and 2 bases respectively, with 11 bases between them. The CDR3 runs 13 residues. The CDR3 loop is CAWTWGLNTEAFF. CDR3 nucleotides: TGTGCCTGGACATGGGGTTTAAACACTGAAGCTTTCTTT.

CDR3 coding DNA: TGCGCCAGCAGCTTGCCGGGACAGGCAATTGAGACCCAGTACTTC. Protein: CASSLPGQAIETQYF. The chain couples TRBV5-1 to TRBJ2-5; the match to TRBD1 covers 8 bases. This CDR3 region has 15 residues. The germline V gene has CDR1 SGHRS and CDR2 YFSETQ. Trimming took 1 base from V and 5 from J; bases not matched to a gene: 7.

The V and J genes are TRBV19 and TRBJ1-2; a possible D gene is TRBD1 (6 bases). Germline V gene lookup returns CDR1 LNHDA and CDR2 SQIVND (reference sequence). With 7 bases removed from V and 8 bases from J, the gap between germline ends came to 23 bases. This CDR3 contains 15 residues. This chain's CDR3 is CASTPSTGTSLGYTF. The CDR3 bases are TGTGCCAGTACCCCCAGCACCGGGACAAGTTTAGGCTACACCTTC.

The chain recombines TRBV18 with TRBJ1-1, with D possibly matching TRBD1 (5 bases). Germline V gene lookup returns CDR1 KGHSH and CDR2 LQKENI. This CDR3 is 13 amino acids long. Deletions cut 4 bases from V and 5 bases from J, with 11 bases between. CDR3 protein: CASSQGPGTEAFF. In nucleotides, the CDR3 is TGTGCCAGCTCACAGGGGCCGGGAACTGAAGCTTTCTTT.

The J gene is TRBJ2-2, the V gene TRBV30, with D perhaps TRBD1 or TRBD2 (6 bases each). Germline assignment: CDR1 GTSNPN and CDR2 SVGIG (reference sequence). V was shortened by 4 bases and J by 0 bases, with 9 bases between the two germline ends. This CDR3 has 14 amino acids. The CDR3 region has the DNA TGTGCCTGGAAGGGGGGCCCGAACACCGGGGAGCTGTTTTTT. Amino acids: CAWKGGPNTGELFF.

This clone came up a few times. The chain couples TRBV1 to TRBJ1-3; the D call in the table, TRBD1, was not verified against the DNA. TRBV1 is flagged as a pseudogene. The CDR3 spans 17 residues. The DNA for the CDR3 is TGCGCCAGCAGCCAAATTGGACAGGGAAGCTCTGGAAACACCATATATTTT. Translated: CASSQIGQGSSGNTIYF.

The chain uses TRBV19 and TRBJ2-5; D uncertain. V was clipped by 4 bases and J by 3 bases, with 15 bases between them. This CDR3 region has 15 residues. CDR1 is LNHDA, CDR2 SQIVND, per germline (reference sequence). CDR3 bases: TGTGCCAGTAGTAAATACGGTCTAGAGAAAGAGACCCAGTACTTC. Amino acid sequence: CASSKYGLEKETQYF.

This chain uses TRBV19 with TRBJ2-2; D is unclear. The germline gives CDR1 LNHDA, CDR2 SQIVND (reference sequence). The CDR3 covers 15 residues. Trimming cost V 7 bases and J 3 bases, with 15 bases left between them. The CDR3 is CASTKGRTYTGELFF. CDR3 coding DNA: TGTGCCAGTACCAAGGGAAGAACGTACACCGGGGAGCTGTTTTTT.

The V call is TRBV29-1, the J call TRBJ1-1; D is perhaps TRBD1 (6 bases). Per the germline V gene, CDR1 is SQVTM and CDR2 is ANQGSEA. The CDR3 has 13 amino acids. The V gene lost 7 bases and the J gene lost 0 bases, with 12 bases spanning the gap. The DNA of the CDR3 is TGCAGCGGAACAGGGACCATGAACACTGAAGCTTTCTTT. Translating it yields CSGTGTMNTEAFF.

This clone showed up just a few times. V and J are TRBV2 and TRBJ1-2; tentatively, D is TRBD1 (6 bases). The V end was cut by 4 bases, the J end by 6 bases, with 12 bases between. This CDR3 region has 13 residues. The germline CDR1 and CDR2 sequences are SNHLY and FYNNEI. CDR3 in DNA: TGTGCCAGCAGTGCCGGGGGCAAAAATGGCTACACCTTC. This translates into CASSAGGKNGYTF.